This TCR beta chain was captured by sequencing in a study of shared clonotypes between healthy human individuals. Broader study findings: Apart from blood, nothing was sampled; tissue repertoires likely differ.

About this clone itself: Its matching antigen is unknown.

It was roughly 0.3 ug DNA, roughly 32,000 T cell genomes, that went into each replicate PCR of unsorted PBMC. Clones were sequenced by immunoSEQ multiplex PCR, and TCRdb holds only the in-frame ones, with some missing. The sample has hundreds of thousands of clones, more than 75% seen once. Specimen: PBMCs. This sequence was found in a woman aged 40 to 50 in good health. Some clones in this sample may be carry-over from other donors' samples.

This CDR3 reads CASSLSRGRNNEQFF. The CDR3 DNA reads as TGCGCCAGCAGCTTGTCCAGGGGGAGAAACAATGAGCAGTTCTTC. This chain connects TRBV5-1 to TRBJ2-1; 7 bases line up with TRBD1. The V segment lost 1 base and the J segment 5 bases; nucleotides outside the gene matches: 6. Germline CDR1 and CDR2: SGHRS and YFSETQ. The CDR3 spans 15 residues.